This TCR beta chain was found in a study of cytomegalovirus exposure and HLA in healthy donors. About the research overall: Early release data held tens of millions of unique TCRs from HLA-typed donors.

The PCR was carried out with 60 Vbeta primers and 13 Jbeta primers. Profiling relied on immunoSEQ multiplex PCR, and the TCRdb table lists in-frame clones only, not all of them. The sample includes 200,000 to 250,000 clones, about 89% seen only once; the top ten take approximately 1%. To note about this clone: Its antigen is currently unknown.

V dropped 9 bases and J dropped 6; count of bases not matched to a gene: 13. Germline V gives CDR1 LNHDA, CDR2 SQIVND (reference sequence). The CDR3 has 16 residues. Findings and limits, study-wide: Apart from CMV serostatus, no immune exposure information was available. Later analysis identified a missense DCLRE1C variant that was linked to TCR beta V- and J-gene trimming. Analysis performed later found over 15,000 TCR beta sequences associated with HLA alleles at 0.05 false discovery rate.

V is TRBV19 and J is TRBJ2-2, with 10 nucleotides matching TRBD1. The sequence was collected from a woman in her late teens or twenties in good health and CMV-seronegative. Sequencing input: PBMCs. CDR3 sequence (DNA): TGTGCCAGCCGTCCCGGGACAGGGGTTAATCCCGGGGAGCTGTTTTTT. This sequence encodes CASRPGTGVNPGELFF. Full variable domain (missing parts from reference TRBV19 and TRBJ2-2): DGGITQSPKYLFRKEGQNVTLSCEQNLNHDAMYWYRQDPGQGLRLIYYSQIVNDFQKGDIAEGYSVSREKKESFPLTVTSAQKNPTAFYLCASRPGTGVNPGELFFGEGSRLTVL.